Only a few counts were recorded for the clone carrying this TCR beta chain. Its antigen is not identified. Produced via immunoSEQ multiplex PCR; TCRdb's table is partial and in-frame only. The sample includes 30,000 to 40,000 clones, approximately 88% of them seen just once. The sample belongs to a study of regulatory dendritic cells for organ transplantation. Overall study results and limits: Naive T cells showed high diversity, memory cells less, memory CD8+ least.

Memory T cells were CD45RO+, naive were CD45RA+, sorted by FACS. CDR1 is SGHAT, CDR2 FQNNGV, per germline. There are 13 residues in the CDR3. J was trimmed by 1 base and V by 5 bases; bases with no gene match: 2. This receptor was obtained from a human donor in good health. The genes are TRBV11-2 and TRBJ2-7, with 7 bases lining up with TRBD1. The sample consisted of naive CD4+ T cells from blood. Subset: CD45RA+ naive T cells. The CDR3 region has the DNA TGTGCCAGCAGCCCGGACAGGTCCTACGAGCAGTACTTC. It yields the protein CASSPDRSYEQYF.